The 2 T cell receptor beta chains in this list originate from one sample, sequenced in a study of tumor-infiltrating lymphocytes in primary liver carcinoma listed by TCRdb under 2017. TRIzol reagent was used to extract blood RNA from unsorted whole blood, while the DNeasy Blood & Tissue kit provided the germline DNA. Sequencing relied on an Illumina HiSeq 2500. TCRbeta-specific cDNA was reverse-transcribed from approximately 500 ng total RNA using a constant-region primer and ProtoScript II reverse transcriptase. TCRbeta libraries were built with three nested multiplex PCR rounds, a slightly modified ARM-PCR procedure. Each of the first two PCR rounds ran for 10 cycles and used multiplex TRBV1-TRBV30 forward primers together with a Cbeta reverse primer. TCRdb reanalyzed the raw reads on its own, using fastp at Q25 for trimming and MiXCR for clone calling, and kept in-frame beta chains. Rows with a matching CDR3 protein are joined into one entry that keeps the most common DNA and genes. Within this sample are 250,000 to 350,000 distinct CDR3 sequences, with approximately 54% of them counted one time only. About 17% of the sample is taken by the ten largest.

The sample was peripheral blood. The receptors derive from a woman in her 30s with primary liver carcinoma and hepatitis B virus infection.

Comment on this clonotype: The junction departs from germline at one end; a sequencing error may be responsible. This chain uses TRBV12-3 or TRBV12-4 with TRBJ2-7; TRBD2 agrees at 7 bases. CDR3 length: 11 residues. The CDR3: CTSGTTYEQYF. The CDR3 DNA reads TGTACCAGCGGGACTACCTACGAGCAGTACTTC.

Notes on this clonotype: A much larger clone sits a single nucleotide away, making a read error possible. This chain connects TRBV5-1 to TRBJ2-7; 7 bases align to TRBD2. Trimming removed 0 bases from V and 5 bases from J; junction bases left unmatched: 8. In germline, CDR1 is SGHRS, CDR2 YFSETQ. This CDR3 comprises 15 residues. Here the CDR3 reads CASSLEPAGNNEQYF. CDR3 nucleotide sequence: TGCGCCAGCAGCTTGGAACCAGCGGGAAATAACGAGCAGTACTTC.